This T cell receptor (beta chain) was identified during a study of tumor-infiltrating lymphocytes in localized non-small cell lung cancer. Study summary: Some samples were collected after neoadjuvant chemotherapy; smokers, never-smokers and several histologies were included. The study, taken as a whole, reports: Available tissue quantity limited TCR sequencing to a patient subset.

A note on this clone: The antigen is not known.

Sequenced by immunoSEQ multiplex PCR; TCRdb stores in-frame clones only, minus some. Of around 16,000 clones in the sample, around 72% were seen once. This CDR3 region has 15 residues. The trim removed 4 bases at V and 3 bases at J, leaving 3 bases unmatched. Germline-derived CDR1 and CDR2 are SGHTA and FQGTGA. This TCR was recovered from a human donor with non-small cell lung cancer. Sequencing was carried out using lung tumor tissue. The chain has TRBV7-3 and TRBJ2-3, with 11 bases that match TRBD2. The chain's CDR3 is CASSSTSGGTDTQYF. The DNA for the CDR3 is TGTGCCAGCAGCTCTACTAGCGGGGGAACAGATACGCAGTATTTT.